The 21 T cell receptor beta chains given below trace back to one sample, sequenced in a study of vaccination effects on CD4 cells after COVID-19. These receptors have no identified antigens. Using viral peptide pools, the ViraFEST assay grew out antigen-specific CD4+ T cells prior to sequencing. On roughly day 10 of culture, CD4+ T cells were separated out. Two doses of either BNT162b2 or mRNA-1273 were given to each participant. The method was immunoSEQ multiplex PCR; TCRdb's version includes in-frame clones alone and lacks a portion of them. The table lists 75,000 to 100,000 clones, around 74% of them singletons. This specimen consisted of CD4+ T cells from PBMCs cultured with HCoV-OC43 spike peptides, obtained after COVID-19 vaccination. Subset in this sample: HCoV-OC43 spike overlapping peptide pool stimulation. The receptor source for this set is a human donor who received a COVID-19 vaccine.

The V gene is TRBV20-1, the J gene TRBJ1-1; D gene ambiguous. The V gene lost 3 bases and the J gene lost 1 base, with 12 bases spanning the gap. Germline CDR1 is DFQATT and CDR2 is SNEGSKA (reference sequence). This CDR3 spans 14 amino acids. As DNA, the CDR3 is TGCAGTGCTAGTACCCCTCAGCCGAACACTGAAGCTTTCTTT. It translates to CSASTPQPNTEAFF.

This clone is a singleton in its sample. The chain recombines TRBV3-1 (or the pseudogene TRBV3-2) with TRBJ1-1; a possible D gene is TRBD1 (5 bases). Germline V gene data show CDR1 as LGHDT and CDR2 as YNNKEL (reference sequence). There are 17 residues in the CDR3. Trimming shortened V by 0 bases and J by 2 bases, and 16 bases separated the two germline ends. The CDR3 sequence is CASSQDGGVRVNTEAFF. CDR3 DNA sequence: TGTGCCAGCAGCCAAGATGGGGGGGTCCGGGTAAACACTGAAGCTTTCTTT.

The V call is TRBV4-3, the J call TRBJ1-4, with D possibly being TRBD1 (5 bases). Germline CDR1 LGHNA, CDR2 YSLEER. Trimming cost V 1 base and J 7 bases, with 13 bases left between them. The CDR3 totals 15 residues. For the CDR3, the DNA is TGCGCCAGCAGCCAAGGGGCGGGGGAGAGTGAAAAACTGTTTTTT. Protein product: CASSQGAGESEKLFF.

The genes are TRBV3-1 (or the pseudogene TRBV3-2) and TRBJ1-2, with unresolved D. The CDR3 has 13 residues. Germline CDR1 and CDR2: LGHDT and YNNKEL (reference sequence). V was pared by 0 bases and J by 8 bases, with 10 bases between. CDR3 protein: CASSQEQNGGYTF. The DNA for the CDR3 is TGTGCCAGCAGCCAAGAACAAAACGGAGGCTACACCTTC.

The genes are TRBV27 and TRBJ2-2; D possibly corresponds to TRBD2 (7 bases). The CDR3 length is 15 residues. CDR1 and CDR2 from the germline V gene are MNHEY and SMNVEV (reference sequence). V was cut by 5 bases and J by 5 bases, with 15 bases left in between. Here the CDR3 reads CASSPLGGGTGELFF. The CDR3, as DNA: TGTGCCAGCAGTCCCTTAGGGGGGGGTACCGGGGAGCTGTTTTTT.

This clone was counted between two and nine times. The chain uses TRBV29-1 and TRBJ1-2, with TRBD1 matching over 8 bases. The CDR3 loop spans 13 amino acids. The germline CDR1 and CDR2 sequences are SQVTM and ANQGSEA. J lost 0 bases, V lost 7 bases, and 4 bases had no gene match. The CDR3 DNA reads TGCAGCGCCCCACAGGGGGCTAACTATGGCTACACCTTC. This translates into CSAPQGANYGYTF.

The chain joins TRBV9 to TRBJ1-1; D ambiguous. Between the trimmed V and J ends, which lost 4 bases and 0 bases, there was a span of 19 bases. The CDR3 consists of 17 residues. Germline loops: CDR1 SGDLS, CDR2 YYNGEE. CDR3 residues: CASSPSSGPSMNTEAFF. In nucleotides, the CDR3 is TGTGCCAGCAGCCCCTCTTCCGGGCCATCAATGAACACTGAAGCTTTCTTT.

The rearrangement links TRBV7-9 to TRBJ2-3; 8 bases agree with TRBD2. This CDR3 has 15 residues. Germline CDR1 and CDR2: SEHNR and FQNEAQ (reference sequence). The V gene end was trimmed by 4 bases and the J gene end by 1 base; junction bases not matched to a gene: 4. In DNA, the CDR3 is TGTGCCAGCAGCTCGACGGGACTAGGCACAGATACGCAGTATTTT. It yields the protein CASSSTGLGTDTQYF. Drawing the rest from reference TRBV7-9 and TRBJ2-3, the complete variable domain is DTGVSQNPRHKITKRGQNVTFRCDPISEHNRLYWYRQTLGQGPEFLTYFQNEAQLEKSRLLSDRFSAERPKGSFSTLEIQRTEQGDSAMYLCASSSTGLGTDTQYFGPGTRLTVL.

This chain joins TRBV7-9 and TRBJ2-5; D gene ambiguous. Germline assignment: CDR1 SEHNR and CDR2 FQNEAQ (reference sequence). V was cut by 3 bases and J by 5 bases, with 10 bases left in between. CDR3 length equals 13 residues. CDR3 loop: CASSFGPGETQYF. The CDR3 coding sequence is TGTGCCAGCAGCTTCGGCCCCGGGGAGACCCAGTACTTC.

V gene TRBV7-2 combines with J gene TRBJ2-5; 11 nucleotides align to TRBD2. The CDR3 is 16 amino acids. The V and J ends lost 5 bases and 6 bases, in that order; junction bases with no gene match: 11. The germline V gene encodes CDR1 SGHTA and CDR2 FQGNSA. As DNA, the CDR3 is TGTGCCAGCAGCAGTAGCGGGGGGGCCGCAATAAAGACCCAGTACTTC. It encodes CASSSSGGAAIKTQYF.

The V call is TRBV29-1, the J call TRBJ1-3; TRBD1 matches at 9 bases. Germline V gene lookup returns CDR1 SQVTM and CDR2 ANQGSEA. The V segment lost 5 bases and the J segment 0 bases; nucleotides outside the gene matches: 5. This CDR3 region has 15 residues. CDR3 protein: CSVKTGGRSGNTIYF. DNA for the CDR3: TGCAGCGTTAAAACAGGGGGCCGCTCTGGAAACACCATATATTTT.

The genes are TRBV7-2 and TRBJ2-1; 9 bases agree with TRBD2. The CDR3 contains 16 residues. Germline V gives CDR1 SGHTA, CDR2 FQGNSA. V lost 3 bases and J lost 6; bases outside the gene matches: 9. Written as DNA, the CDR3 is TGTGCCAGCAGCTTTACCCTTGGCGGGGGGGGCAATGAGCAGTTCTTC. The encoded protein is CASSFTLGGGGNEQFF. The full variable domain, completed using reference TRBV7-2 and TRBJ2-1, is GAGVSQSPSNKVTEKGKDVELRCDPISGHTALYWYRQSLGQGLEFLIYFQGNSAPDKSGLPSDRFSAERTGGSVSTLTIQRTQQEDSAVYLCASSFTLGGGGNEQFFGPGTRLTVL.

The chain's CDR3 is CASSLGTGANYGYTF. The CDR3 DNA reads as TGTGCCAGCAGCTTGGGGACAGGCGCTAACTATGGCTACACCTTC. The chain has TRBV5-5 and TRBJ1-2; 7 positions agree with TRBD1. Trimming at V came to 0 bases and at J to 0 bases, leaving 2 bases not matched to a gene. The CDR3 extends over 15 amino acids. Germline V gene lookup returns CDR1 SGHKS and CDR2 YYEKEE (reference sequence).

The chain joins TRBV7-2 to TRBJ2-2; 11 bases match TRBD2. The CDR3 loop spans 15 amino acids. V trimming: 5 bases; J trimming: 5 bases; junction bases outside the gene matches: 4. The germline CDR1 and CDR2 sequences are SGHTA and FQGNSA. In DNA form, the CDR3 reads TGTGCCAGCAGCCGTAGCGGGGGGGCGACCGGGGAGCTGTTTTTT. It yields the protein CASSRSGGATGELFF.

This clone was observed a single time. The chain joins TRBV7-2 to TRBJ2-7; D unresolved. Deletions cut 5 bases from V and 2 bases from J, with 16 bases between. Germline V gene data show CDR1 as SGHTA and CDR2 as FQGNSA. The CDR3 is 15 residues long. CDR3 loop: CASSERPPRPYEQYV. The CDR3, as DNA: TGTGCCAGCAGCGAGCGACCTCCGAGGCCCTACGAGCAGTACGTC.

This clone was counted a single time. The chain employs TRBV4-1 and TRBJ2-7; 8 bases agree with TRBD2. The CDR3 is 16 amino acids. Germline values: CDR1 MGHRA, CDR2 YSYEKL. V shed 0 bases, J shed 7 bases, and the junction held 11 bases outside the gene matches. DNA for the CDR3: TGCGCCAGCAGCCAAGATTTGGCTAGCGGGCCTGAAGAGCAGTACGTC. Amino acid sequence: CASSQDLASGPEEQYV.

This clone has only a few counts. The chain joins TRBV3-1 (or the pseudogene TRBV3-2) to TRBJ2-3, with D possibly being TRBD1 (5 bases). This CDR3 contains 14 residues. CDR1 and CDR2 from the germline V gene are LGHDT and YNNKEL (reference sequence). V was pared by 3 bases and J by 1 base, with 8 bases between. The CDR3 is CASSHRVGTDTQYF. Written as DNA, the CDR3 is TGTGCCAGCAGCCACAGGGTGGGCACAGATACGCAGTATTTT.

The V and J genes are TRBV6-6 and TRBJ1-5, with D perhaps TRBD1 (5 bases). Looked up from germline, CDR1 is MNHNY and CDR2 is SVGAGI (reference sequence). V lost 5 bases and J lost 0, with 23 bases in between. This CDR3 region has 19 residues. The CDR3 nucleotides are TGTGCCAGCAGTCCCCGGGACCTCCGGAGGTGGTATAGCAATCAGCCCCAGCATTTT. Encoded protein: CASSPRDLRRWYSNQPQHF.

V is TRBV19 and J is TRBJ2-3, with D possibly being TRBD2 (5 bases). The germline CDR1 and CDR2 sequences are LNHDA and SQIVND (reference sequence). This CDR3 region has 12 residues. The CDR3 bases are TGTAGTTGTAGCGTTGGCACAGATACGCAGTATTTT. Encoded protein: CSCSVGTDTQYF.

The chain joins TRBV2 to TRBJ1-2, with D perhaps TRBD1 (5 bases). Germline-derived CDR1 and CDR2 are SNHLY and FYNNEI. The CDR3 runs 12 residues. Trimming took 4 bases from V and 2 from J, leaving 5 bases between them. The CDR3 spells CASSGQNYGYTF. The CDR3 nucleotides are TGTGCCAGCAGTGGACAGAACTATGGCTACACCTTC.

The chain carries TRBV6-5 and TRBJ2-7, with a tentative D call TRBD2 (5 bases). Germline assignment: CDR1 MNHEY and CDR2 SVGAGI. Trimming shortened V by 5 bases and J by 0 bases, and 11 bases separated the two germline ends. The CDR3 covers 14 residues. CDR3 nucleotide sequence: TGTGCCAGCAGTCAATCTCGGGGCTCCTACGAGCAGTACGTC. Amino acid sequence: CASSQSRGSYEQYV.